This T cell receptor beta chain is from a study of T-cell memory formation after mild COVID-19. Study information: The TCR clusters were mostly specific to one donor.

In this sample, this clonotype turned up many times. The antigen is undetermined. General study results and limits: Researchers report contracting CD4+ clones mostly in CM and EM, with CD8+ clones in EMRA. Some SARS-CoV-2-responding clones were already detected in memory before infection.

A single record per CDR3 protein comes from TCRdb applying MiXCR to the 5' RACE reads. The repertoire includes fewer than 700,000 distinct CDR3 sequences, less than 25% of them detected once, and approximately 8.4% sits in the top ten. Per the germline V gene, CDR1 is KGHSH and CDR2 is LQKENI. The junction had 3 bases not matched to a gene; V was cut back by 3 bases and J by 2 bases. This CDR3 is built from 16 residues. The receptor was isolated from an adult woman who had mild COVID-19 (a few samples of this study predate the infection). Cell type and time point are not known. This chain uses TRBV18 with TRBJ2-7; 14 nucleotides align to TRBD2. The sequenced sample consisted of PBMCs or a T cell subset sorted from them (not recorded which). In DNA, the CDR3 is TGTGCCAGCTCACCCGGACTAGCGGGGGGAACCTACGAGCAGTACTTC. It yields the protein CASSPGLAGGTYEQYF.